Listed below are T cell receptor beta chains from one sample, sequenced in a study of cytomegalovirus exposure and HLA in healthy donors. This table comes from immunoSEQ multiplex PCR, and its TCRdb copy is limited to in-frame clones, with some not included. The sample yields roughly 200,000 clones, approximately 86% seen once. The sequencing input was PBMCs. All receptors derive from a man aged 30-40 years in good health and CMV-seropositive. Each CDR3 is given with its conserved first and last residue. Fields, in order: D gene, J gene, clone size, V gene, CDR3 protein, CDR3 DNA. The D gene is left open where the match is weak. Size tells how often a clone was seen (once, few, many) or the class of an expanded clone, and some rows leave it out.

- | TRBJ1-2 | - | TRBV29-1 | CSALRGDDYGYTF | TGCAGCGCGCTGAGAGGGGACGACTATGGCTACACCTTC
TRBD2 | TRBJ2-1 | - | TRBV5-4 | CASSLPSGGISYNEQFF | TGTGCCAGCAGCTTGCCTAGCGGGGGGATCTCCTACAATGAGCAGTTCTTC
- | TRBJ2-7 | - | TRBV27 | CASTYSLGYEQYF | TGTGCCAGCACTTACAGCTTGGGGTACGAGCAGTACTTC
TRBD1 | TRBJ2-5 | - | TRBV19 | CASSPSGTGNQETQYF | TGTGCCAGTAGCCCATCCGGGACAGGGAACCAAGAGACCCAGTACTTC
- | TRBJ2-3 | once | TRBV25-1 | CASIGGPDTQYF | TGTGCCAGCATTGGGGGCCCCGATACGCAGTATTTT
- | TRBJ2-7 | - | TRBV6-6 | CASSTEYEQYF | TGTGCCAGCAGTACGGAGTACGAGCAGTACTTC
- | TRBJ2-7 | once | TRBV4-1 | CASSQGHSTTYEQYF | TGCGCCAGCAGCCAAGGTCACAGCACCACCTACGAGCAGTACTTC
TRBD2 | TRBJ2-3 | - | TRBV5-4 | CASSNSGRLSDTQYF | TGTGCCAGCAGCAATAGCGGGAGGCTTTCAGATACGCAGTATTTT
TRBD1 | TRBJ2-3 | - | TRBV9 | CARDRRRSTPTDTQYF | TGTGCCAGGGACAGGCGCCGATCAACCCCCACAGATACGCAGTATTTT
TRBD1 | TRBJ2-7 | many | TRBV25-1 | CASSETGGAEQYF | TGTGCCAGCAGTGAAACAGGGGGCGCCGAGCAGTACTTC
TRBD1 | TRBJ2-1 | - | TRBV28 | CASSLPGTGSNEQFF | TGTGCCAGCAGTTTGCCCGGGACAGGGTCCAATGAGCAGTTCTTC
- | TRBJ2-7 | - | TRBV18 | CASSPGGASYEQYF | TGTGCCAGCTCACCGGGGGGGGCCTCCTACGAGCAGTACTTC
- | TRBJ2-2 | - | TRBV4-3 | CASSHRLRNPNTGELFF | TGCGCCAGCAGCCACCGATTGAGAAACCCGAACACCGGGGAGCTGTTTTTT
- | TRBJ2-2 | - | TRBV7-9 | CASSLGLNTGELFF | TGTGCCAGCAGCTTGGGCCTGAACACCGGGGAGCTGTTTTTT
- | TRBJ2-1 | - | TRBV27 | CASSSPGTASENEQFF | TGTGCCAGCAGTTCACCCGGGACCGCCTCGGAGAATGAGCAGTTCTTC
- | TRBJ1-3 | - | TRBV2 | CASTSSGNTIYF | TGCGCTAGCACGAGCTCTGGAAACACCATATATTTT
- | TRBJ2-7 | once | TRBV4-1 | CASSPILGGRRNYEQYF | TGCGCCAGCAGCCCTATTCTTGGTGGGAGGAGGAACTACGAGCAGTACTTC
- | TRBJ1-1 | - | TRBV19 | CASSVEGGRTTEAFF | TGTGCCAGTAGTGTAGAGGGCGGAAGGACCACTGAAGCTTTCTTT
- | TRBJ2-7 | - | TRBV19 | CASSMEGPGSYEQYF | TGTGCCAGTAGTATGGAAGGTCCTGGTTCCTACGAGCAGTACTTC
TRBD2 | TRBJ2-1 | - | TRBV27 | CASSLVYGTSGGNEQFF | TGTGCCAGCAGTCTAGTATACGGGACTAGCGGGGGCAATGAGCAGTTCTTC
TRBD1 | TRBJ1-1 | once | TRBV19 | CASKMEDRGKAFF | TGTGCCAGTAAGATGGAAGACAGGGGCAAAGCTTTCTTT
- | TRBJ2-3 | - | TRBV6-5 | CASSYSGTDTQYF | TGTGCCAGCAGTTACTCGGGAACAGATACGCAGTATTTT
- | TRBJ2-7 | - | TRBV18 | CASSRAVVGLEQYF | TGTGCCAGCTCACGAGCAGTGGTGGGGCTAGAGCAGTACTTC
- | TRBJ1-5 | - | TRBV19 | CASSQTLNQPQHF | TGTGCCAGTAGCCAGACCCTGAATCAGCCCCAGCATTTT
TRBD1 | TRBJ2-7 | once | TRBV4-1 | CASGQGPYEQYF | TGCGCCAGCGGACAGGGACCCTACGAGCAGTACTTC
- | TRBJ1-5 | - | TRBV7-2 | CASSLAGQWGNQPQHF | TGTGCCAGCAGCTTAGCAGGCCAATGGGGCAATCAGCCCCAGCATTTT
- | TRBJ2-1 | - | TRBV9 | CASSIGGGGNEQFF | TGTGCCAGCAGCATTGGGGGAGGGGGTAATGAGCAGTTCTTC
- | TRBJ1-5 | few | TRBV28 | CASSSGPRNQPQHF | TGTGCCAGCAGTTCGGGACCCCGTAATCAGCCCCAGCATTTT
- | TRBJ2-7 | - | TRBV6-1 | CASSLTAYYEQYF | TGTGCCAGCAGCCTGACAGCTTACTACGAGCAGTACTTC
TRBD2 | TRBJ2-1 | - | TRBV7-7 | CASSFAGEREQFF | TGTGCTAGCAGCTTCGCGGGAGAAAGGGAGCAGTTCTTC
- | TRBJ1-1 | few | TRBV6-5 | CASSYSNTEAFF | TGTGCCAGCAGTTACTCGAACACTGAAGCTTTCTTT
- | TRBJ1-1 | - | TRBV5-1 | CASSPQGTEAFF | TGCGCCAGCAGCCCCCAGGGAACTGAAGCTTTCTTT
- | TRBJ2-7 | - | TRBV11-2 | CASSFLYEQYF | TGTGCCAGCAGCTTTTTATACGAGCAGTACTTC
- | TRBJ1-1 | - | TRBV19 | CASSIGVNTEAFF | TGTGCCAGTAGCATCGGGGTTAACACTGAAGCTTTCTTT
- | TRBJ1-1 | once | TRBV5-6 | CASSLVLRDAEAFTEAFF | TGTGCCAGCAGCTTGGTACTCCGGGACGCAGAGGCTTTCACTGAAGCTTTCTTT
TRBD1 | TRBJ2-7 | once | TRBV30 | CAWRGRGQGIEQYF | TGTGCCTGGAGGGGAAGGGGACAGGGGATCGAGCAGTACTTC
- | TRBJ2-7 | - | TRBV27 | CASSLERVSYEQYF | TGTGCCAGCAGTTTAGAGAGAGTTTCCTACGAGCAGTACTTC
TRBD2 | TRBJ2-7 | - | TRBV6-6 | CASREGHEQYF | TGTGCCAGTAGGGAGGGCCACGAGCAGTACTTC
TRBD2 | TRBJ2-2 | - | TRBV6-1 | CASSGLAELFF | TGTGCCAGCAGTGGACTAGCTGAGCTGTTTTTT
- | TRBJ2-7 | - | TRBV9 | CASSASGVGEQYF | TGTGCCAGCAGCGCTTCAGGGGTAGGCGAGCAGTACTTC
- | TRBJ1-4 | - | TRBV5-4 | CASSLPPGTNEKLFF | TGTGCCAGCAGCTTGCCCCCAGGGACAAATGAAAAACTGTTTTTT
TRBD1 | TRBJ1-2 | - | TRBV29-1 | CSDRTGKGYGYTF | TGCAGCGATCGGACAGGGAAAGGGTATGGCTACACCTTC
TRBD2 | TRBJ2-5 | - | TRBV7-9 | CASRFRAAGGQHGEETQYF | TGTGCCAGCAGATTCCGGGCAGCGGGAGGCCAACACGGGGAAGAGACCCAGTACTTC
TRBD1 | TRBJ2-3 | - | TRBV5-1 | CASSWVTGVSTDTQYF | TGCGCCAGCAGCTGGGTTACAGGGGTTTCCACAGATACGCAGTATTTT
- | TRBJ1-2 | - | TRBV19 | CASSAQGGDYGYTF | TGTGCCAGTAGTGCACAGGGAGGGGACTATGGCTACACCTTC
- | TRBJ2-3 | - | TRBV6-5 | CASTRLDTQYF | TGTGCCAGCACTCGGTTAGATACGCAGTATTTT
TRBD1 | TRBJ2-7 | - | TRBV5-6 | CASSLIQGAYEQYF | TGTGCCAGCAGCTTAATACAGGGGGCCTACGAGCAGTACTTC
- | TRBJ1-1 | - | TRBV14 | CASSQALGGEAFF | TGTGCCAGCAGCCAGGCTCTTGGGGGGGAAGCTTTCTTT
- | TRBJ2-7 | - | TRBV5-1 | CASSVQVSPYEQYF | TGCGCCAGCAGTGTCCAGGTTTCCCCCTACGAGCAGTACTTC
TRBD1 | TRBJ1-5 | - | TRBV29-1 | CSVEEWDREVFNQPQHF | TGCAGCGTTGAAGAATGGGACAGGGAGGTTTTCAATCAGCCCCAGCATTTT
- | TRBJ1-4 | - | TRBV5-1 | CASSSGQIHEKLFF | TGCGCCAGCAGCTCAGGACAGATTCATGAAAAACTGTTTTTT
- | TRBJ2-7 | - | TRBV7-6 | CASSARQDGYEQYF | TGTGCCAGCAGCGCTCGACAGGACGGTTACGAGCAGTACTTC
- | TRBJ1-2 | - | TRBV11-3 | CASSFGTADGYTF | TGTGCCAGCAGCTTCGGGACGGCTGATGGCTACACCTTC
- | TRBJ2-7 | - | TRBV5-6 | CASSLFPAYEQYF | TGTGCCAGCAGCTTGTTTCCAGCCTACGAGCAGTACTTC
TRBD1 | TRBJ2-1 | few | TRBV6-6 | CASTSSRVTGGEQFF | TGTGCCAGCACCTCCTCCCGGGTAACAGGGGGCGAGCAGTTCTTC
- | TRBJ1-1 | - | TRBV29-1 | CSAMWGGSNTEAFF | TGCAGCGCTATGTGGGGGGGTTCGAACACTGAAGCTTTCTTT
- | TRBJ2-2 | - | TRBV4-1 | CASSQGLRGAGELFF | TGCGCCAGCAGCCAAGGCCTCCGAGGGGCCGGGGAGCTGTTTTTT
TRBD1 | TRBJ1-5 | - | TRBV10-3 | CAISATGGFNQPQHF | TGTGCCATCAGCGCTACAGGGGGATTTAATCAGCCCCAGCATTTT
- | TRBJ2-2 | - | TRBV30 | CAWRTNWIGELFF | TGTGCCTGGAGGACCAACTGGATCGGGGAGCTGTTTTTT